This passage covers 11 T cell receptor beta chains from one sample sequenced in a study of blood T cell repertoires in COVID-19. Profiling relied on immunoSEQ multiplex PCR, and the TCRdb table lists in-frame clones only, not all of them. The table has almost 350,000 clones, roughly 89% seen once. Sequencing was carried out using peripheral blood. These receptors came from a woman between 55 and 75 years old with COVID-19, enrolled during active disease.

The chain links TRBV18 to TRBJ1-5, with 8 bases aligning to TRBD1. Per the germline V gene, CDR1 is KGHSH and CDR2 is LQKENI. This CDR3 comprises 15 residues. V shed 3 bases and J 5 bases; nucleotides not matched to a gene: 6. The CDR3 region is CASSPLGTGDQPQHF. Written as DNA, the CDR3 is TGTGCCAGCTCACCTCTTGGGACAGGCGATCAGCCCCAGCATTTT.

The chain couples TRBV7-2 to TRBJ2-7, with D possibly being TRBD2 (6 bases). This CDR3 spans 15 amino acids. CDR1 is SGHTA, CDR2 FQGNSA, per germline. V lost 3 bases, J lost 3 bases, and 15 bases lay in between. DNA of the CDR3: TGTGCCAGCAGCTTCTCCCGGGACTTTTTCTACGAGCAGTACTTC. The encoded protein is CASSFSRDFFYEQYF.

The chain is built from TRBV29-1 and TRBJ1-4; 9 bases are a match to TRBD1. This CDR3 spans 15 amino acids. CDR1 is SQVTM, CDR2 ANQGSEA, per germline. V dropped 6 bases and J dropped 2; count of bases not matched to a gene: 7. The CDR3 nucleotides read TGCAGCGTCAAGGACAGGGGATCTACTAATGAAAAACTGTTTTTT. Translation gives CSVKDRGSTNEKLFF.

This clone was detected only once. The chain recombines TRBV5-5 with TRBJ2-6; D call uncertain. Trimming took 4 bases from V and 4 from J, leaving 9 bases between them. CDR3 length equals 14 residues. Looked up from germline, CDR1 is SGHKS and CDR2 is YYEKEE (reference sequence). CDR3 sequence: CASSPTLGANVLTF. CDR3 DNA sequence: TGTGCCAGCAGCCCGACTTTGGGGGCCAACGTCCTGACTTTC.

This clone was seen many times. This chain connects TRBV29-1 to TRBJ1-2; D ambiguous. CDR3 length: 10 residues. Trimming left V 3 bases short and J 7 bases short, with 6 bases between. The germline V gene encodes CDR1 SQVTM and CDR2 ANQGSEA. CDR3 sequence (DNA): TGCAGCGTTGATGACTCTGGCTACACCTTC. This gives the protein CSVDDSGYTF.

About this clone itself: The junction differs from germline at one of its ends, possibly a read error. Here the CDR3 DNA reads TGCGCCAACAGTTGCCCCTGTAGCGGGGAAGAGACCCAGTACTTC. Encoded protein: CANSCPCSGEETQYF. V gene TRBV10-1 combines with J gene TRBJ2-5; 8 positions agree with TRBD2. CDR3 length equals 15 residues. Per germline, CDR1 WNHNN and CDR2 SYGVQD (reference sequence).

The CDR3 DNA follows: TGTGCCAGCAGTTTATTCGCGGGACAGGTAGACAATGAGCAGTTCTTC. It is translated as CASSLFAGQVDNEQFF. V is TRBV28 and J is TRBJ2-1, with 8 bases fitting TRBD1. The V segment lost 1 base and the J segment 5 bases; nucleotides outside the gene matches: 7. The CDR3 consists of 16 residues. Germline V gene sequence: CDR1 MDHEN, CDR2 SYDVKM.

The chain couples TRBV19 to TRBJ1-1; TRBD1 aligns across 7 bases. The CDR3 is made up of 14 amino acids. V shed 7 bases and J 6 bases; nucleotides not matched to a gene: 11. In germline, CDR1 is LNHDA, CDR2 SQIVND (reference sequence). The CDR3 loop is CASTPGTATAEAFF. Here the CDR3 DNA reads TGTGCCAGTACCCCCGGGACAGCCACCGCTGAAGCTTTCTTT.

This chain connects TRBV27 to TRBJ2-2, with 12 nucleotides matching TRBD1. CDR3 length: 19 amino acids. The germline CDR1 and CDR2 sequences are MNHEY and SMNVEV (reference sequence). Trimming took 2 bases from V and 5 from J; bases not matched to a gene: 12. CDR3 residues: CASSLMGQGARGGTGELFF. CDR3 DNA: TGTGCCAGCAGTTTAATGGGACAGGGGGCGCGCGGGGGAACCGGGGAGCTGTTTTTT.

This clone was seen only a few times. This chain's CDR3 is CASSIDATGENPEAFF. In DNA form, the CDR3 reads TGTGCCAGTAGTATAGATGCGACAGGGGAGAATCCTGAAGCTTTCTTT. The V gene is TRBV19, the J gene TRBJ1-1, with 8 bases aligning to TRBD1. This CDR3 region has 16 residues. CDR1 and CDR2 from the germline V gene are LNHDA and SQIVND (reference sequence). Trimming removed 0 bases from V and 6 bases from J; junction bases left unmatched: 9.

This chain connects TRBV5-6 to TRBJ1-2, with 10 bases fitting TRBD1. Trimming removed 5 bases from V and 7 bases from J; junction bases left unmatched: 5. In germline, CDR1 is SGHDT, CDR2 YYEEEE. This CDR3 region has 13 residues. The CDR3 DNA is TGTGCCAGCAGACAGACAGGGGGCGGTGGCTACACCTTC. Its translation: CASRQTGGGGYTF.